The clone carrying this TCR beta chain was detected many times. Its antigen is not known. This record belongs to a study of T-cell reconstitution after alpha-beta-depleted transplantation in children. Findings and limits, study-wide: Surviving recipient T cells and thymic progenitors produced the high day-60 TCRbeta diversity seen in some patients.

The V and J ends lost 5 bases and 5 bases respectively, with 24 bases between them. The CDR3 contains 18 residues. From germline, CDR1 is MNHNS and CDR2 SASEGT. A TCRbeta library incorporating unique molecular identifiers was prepared. From the PCR reads, TCRdb called clonotypes with MiXCR, one entry per CDR3 protein. Among approximately 290,000 distinct CDR3 sequences listed, approximately 10% were seen once. Sequenced material: peripheral blood, taken 180 days after TCRalphabeta/CD19-depleted stem cell transplant. This clonotype originated in a male patient aged 2-9 years who had a stem cell transplant for chronic granulomatous disease, so the T cells may come from the graft donor. The V call is TRBV6-1, the J call TRBJ2-2, with a tentative D call TRBD1 (7 bases). DNA for the CDR3: TGTGCCAGCAGTCCGCGGGCCTCCTGGCCAGGGGGGACCGGGGAGCTGTTTTTT. Translated: CASSPRASWPGGTGELFF.